These T cell receptor beta chains were read from a single sample in a study of T cell repertoires in cytomegalovirus infection. From the reads, TCRdb called clonotypes with MiXCR, one entry per CDR3 protein. This table holds approximately 70,000 distinct CDR3 sequences, under 4.5% found once. The sample taken for sequencing was PBMCs. The receptor source for this set is a human donor in good health (CMV status not recorded). Some clones in this sample may be carry-over from other donors' samples. CDR3s include the opening cysteine and the closing phenylalanine or tryptophan. The D gene is left open where the match is weak. Each size is how often the clone was seen (once, few, many) or a class if it is expanded.

j_call	v_call	d_call	clone_size	cdr3_aa	cdr3_nt
TRBJ2-2	TRBV7-2	TRBD2	many	CASSLAPGLAGGPHTGELFF	TGTGCCAGCAGCTTAGCGCCGGGACTAGCGGGAGGGCCTCACACCGGGGAGCTGTTTTTT
TRBJ2-1	TRBV7-2	TRBD2	many	CASSLGLAGYNEQFF	TGTGCCAGCAGCTTAGGACTAGCGGGCTACAATGAGCAGTTCTTC
TRBJ2-5	TRBV7-2	NA	many	CASSSDITRETQYF	TGTGCCAGCAGTTCGGACATAACGAGGGAGACCCAGTACTTC
TRBJ1-1	TRBV14	NA	many	CATPPGGRPPKMNTEAFF	TGTGCCACCCCCCCTGGGGGGCGTCCACCAAAAATGAACACTGAAGCTTTCTTT
TRBJ2-1	TRBV5-4	TRBD2	many	CASSFSGGAYNEQFF	TGTGCCAGCAGCTTTAGCGGGGGGGCCTACAATGAGCAGTTCTTC
TRBJ2-7	TRBV7-2	TRBD2	many	CASSFQREPYEQYF	TGTGCCAGCAGCTTCCAGCGGGAACCCTACGAGCAGTACTTC
TRBJ2-5	TRBV5-1	NA	many	CASSDQETQYF	TGCGCCAGCAGCGATCAAGAGACCCAGTACTTC
TRBJ1-1	TRBV6-2/TRBV6-3	NA	many	CASSYSSPAGGLSDTEAFF	TGTGCCAGCAGTTACTCAAGTCCAGCGGGCGGCTTATCTGACACTGAAGCTTTCTTT
TRBJ2-5	TRBV2	NA	many	CASSDGRAETQYF	TGTGCCAGCAGTGATGGCAGGGCCGAGACCCAGTACTTC
TRBJ1-5	TRBV5-4	NA	many	CASSLWRSNQPQHF	TGTGCCAGCAGTCTGTGGAGGAGCAATCAGCCCCAGCATTTT
TRBJ2-7	TRBV7-3	NA	many	CASSLSSVGKYEQYF	TGTGCCAGCAGCTTATCCTCGGTAGGAAAGTACGAGCAGTACTTC
TRBJ2-7	TRBV7-2	TRBD2	many	CASSHTSGPYEQYF	TGTGCCAGCAGCCACACTAGCGGTCCCTACGAGCAGTACTTC
TRBJ2-1	TRBV7-2	NA	many	CASSSRRYNEQFF	TGTGCCAGCAGCTCACGGAGGTATAATGAGCAGTTCTTC
TRBJ1-1	TRBV7-8	NA	many	CASSLAREMNTEAFF	TGTGCCAGCAGCTTAGCTAGGGAGATGAACACTGAAGCTTTCTTT
TRBJ2-1	TRBV10-3	NA	many	CAITDGSSYNEQFF	TGTGCCATCACCGACGGGAGCTCCTACAATGAGCAGTTCTTC
TRBJ2-2	TRBV7-6	TRBD1	many	CASSPRDRKTGELFF	TGTGCCAGCAGTCCCCGGGACAGGAAGACCGGGGAGCTGTTTTTT
TRBJ1-3	TRBV7-2	NA	many	CASSLQSNTIYF	TGTGCCAGCAGCCTCCAATCAAACACCATATATTTT